The next 14 T cell receptor beta chains were all read from a single sample in a study of shared clonotypes between healthy human individuals. Naivety among CD8 cells was defined by CD45RO negativity and positive CCR7 selection, thereby excluding terminally differentiated effector memory CD45RA+ cells. Sequencing was performed with immunoSEQ multiplex PCR; in TCRdb, only in-frame clones are kept and a portion is missing. This sample yields approximately 600,000 clones, of which approximately 96% are seen a single time; around 0.12% belongs to the top ten. The sample was naive CD8+ T cells sorted from blood. Every receptor here comes from a woman aged 25-40 years in good health.

The genes are TRBV27 and TRBJ2-7; TRBD1 matches 11 bases. With V trimmed by 6 bases and J by 4 bases, 11 bases remained unmatched. The CDR3 consists of 16 residues. From germline, CDR1 is MNHEY and CDR2 SMNVEV (reference sequence). The CDR3 region is CASSSLGTGGNYEQYF. CDR3 DNA: TGTGCCAGCAGCTCTCTAGGGACAGGGGGAAATTACGAGCAGTACTTC.

This chain links TRBV5-1 with TRBJ2-5; D is possibly TRBD1 (7 bases). The CDR3 extends over 16 amino acids. Germline CDR1 reads SGHRS; CDR2 reads YFSETQ. V lost 0 bases and J 2 bases, leaving 14 bases between the germline ends. DNA of the CDR3: TGCGCCAGCAGCTTGGGACAGGGAGGAAGGCAAGAGACCCAGTACTTC. Translated, it gives CASSLGQGGRQETQYF.

This sequence joins TRBV4-1 and TRBJ1-3, with a weak D call TRBD1 (6 bases). Per the germline V gene, CDR1 is MGHRA and CDR2 is YSYEKL. This CDR3 has 18 amino acids. Between the trimmed V and J ends, which lost 1 base and 0 bases, there was a span of 16 bases. The CDR3 reads CASSQGSVDRDSGNTIYF. The DNA of the CDR3 is TGCGCCAGCAGCCAAGGGTCCGTGGACAGAGACTCTGGAAACACCATATATTTT.

The rearrangement uses TRBV27 and TRBJ2-4; 10 nucleotides line up with TRBD2. After removal of 0 bases from V and 8 bases from J, the junction contained 4 bases not matched to a gene. This CDR3 is built from 15 residues. The V gene's germline CDR1 is MNHEY and CDR2 SMNVEV (reference sequence). The CDR3, as DNA: TGTGCCAGCAGTTTATCGGCTAGCGGGAGATACATTCAGTACTTC. It is translated as CASSLSASGRYIQYF.

The J gene is TRBJ2-2, the V gene TRBV19; 11 nucleotides agree with TRBD2. The CDR3 is 17 residues long. The germline CDR1 and CDR2 sequences are LNHDA and SQIVND (reference sequence). The V and J ends lost 5 bases and 4 bases, in that order; junction bases with no gene match: 9. The CDR3 DNA sequence: TGTGCCAGTAGTTCTCTAGAGACTAGCGGGATCACCGGGGAGCTGTTTTTT. Translated, it gives CASSSLETSGITGELFF.

V usage is TRBV28 and J usage is TRBJ1-2; TRBD1 aligns across 7 bases. V lost 11 bases to trimming and J lost 4 bases; unmatched junction nucleotides: 7. CDR1 is MDHEN and CDR2 is SYDVKM in the germline V gene. CDR3 length equals 12 residues. CDR3 in DNA: TGTGCCTCGTTCGGGACAGTCTATGGCTACACCTTC. This gives the protein CASFGTVYGYTF.

V usage is TRBV10-3 and J usage is TRBJ2-7, with D unresolved. Germline-derived CDR1 and CDR2 are ENHRY and SYGVKD. This CDR3 has 14 residues. V lost 10 bases, J lost 2 bases, and 18 bases lay in between. The CDR3 DNA sequence: TGTGCCAGGGTACTCTGGAGTTTTCCCTACGAGCAGTACTTC. The encoded protein is CARVLWSFPYEQYF.

This chain joins TRBV7-9 and TRBJ2-1, with D possibly matching TRBD2 (6 bases). This CDR3 has 13 amino acids. The germline V gene has CDR1 SEHNR and CDR2 FQNEAQ (reference sequence). V was pared by 5 bases and J by 5 bases, with 10 bases between. The DNA for the CDR3 is TGTGCCAGCAGCATTATAGCGGACAATGAGCAGTTCTTC. It is translated as CASSIIADNEQFF.

The chain carries TRBV14 and TRBJ2-7; TRBD2 might be the D (6 bases). Trimming removed 4 bases at V and 1 base at J, with 11 bases between. This CDR3 has 14 residues. From germline, CDR1 is SGHDN and CDR2 FVKESK. The CDR3: CASSPRGLSYEQYF. As DNA, the CDR3 is TGTGCCAGCAGCCCAAGGGGACTGTCCTACGAGCAGTACTTC.

The chain couples TRBV4-1 to TRBJ2-1, with TRBD2 matching over 10 bases. CDR1 MGHRA and CDR2 YSYEKL come from the germline V gene. After removal of 0 bases from V and 5 bases from J, the junction contained 1 base not matched to a gene. CDR3 length: 15 amino acids. CDR3 in DNA: TGCGCCAGCAGCCAAGAAACTAGCGGGGACAATGAGCAGTTCTTC. Translating it yields CASSQETSGDNEQFF.

V usage is TRBV13 and J usage is TRBJ1-2; D is uncertain. This CDR3 is built from 16 residues. Germline values: CDR1 PRHDT, CDR2 FYEKMQ (reference sequence). The germline V and J ends were trimmed by 0 bases and 7 bases, with 18 bases remaining between them. CDR3: CASSLGQPGVGGGYTF. CDR3 nucleotides: TGTGCCAGCAGCTTAGGCCAACCCGGGGTAGGAGGTGGCTACACCTTC.

The chain recombines TRBV4-1 with TRBJ2-1, with 8 bases lining up with TRBD2. V lost 4 bases, J lost 3 bases, and 5 bases stayed unmatched. CDR3 length: 15 residues. The V gene's germline CDR1 is MGHRA and CDR2 YSYEKL. CDR3 bases: TGCGCCAGCAGCCCACGGGCGGGAGGCTACAATGAGCAGTTCTTC. It codes for CASSPRAGGYNEQFF.

The chain carries TRBV5-5 and TRBJ1-1; D is possibly TRBD1 (5 bases). In germline, CDR1 is SGHKS, CDR2 YYEKEE (reference sequence). This CDR3 has 13 residues. Trimming pared 0 bases from V and 6 bases from J, leaving 9 bases between. DNA of the CDR3: TGTGCCAGCAGCTTGGTCGACAGACCTGAAGCTTTCTTT. Its translation is CASSLVDRPEAFF.

V usage is TRBV19 and J usage is TRBJ2-7; 10 bases are a match to TRBD1. Germline V gene lookup returns CDR1 LNHDA and CDR2 SQIVND (reference sequence). The ends lost 6 bases at V and 5 bases at J; junction bases unmatched: 7. The CDR3 covers 14 residues. The CDR3 loop reads CASSPDRGRDEQYF. In nucleotides, the CDR3 is TGTGCCAGTAGCCCCGACAGGGGGCGCGACGAGCAGTACTTC.